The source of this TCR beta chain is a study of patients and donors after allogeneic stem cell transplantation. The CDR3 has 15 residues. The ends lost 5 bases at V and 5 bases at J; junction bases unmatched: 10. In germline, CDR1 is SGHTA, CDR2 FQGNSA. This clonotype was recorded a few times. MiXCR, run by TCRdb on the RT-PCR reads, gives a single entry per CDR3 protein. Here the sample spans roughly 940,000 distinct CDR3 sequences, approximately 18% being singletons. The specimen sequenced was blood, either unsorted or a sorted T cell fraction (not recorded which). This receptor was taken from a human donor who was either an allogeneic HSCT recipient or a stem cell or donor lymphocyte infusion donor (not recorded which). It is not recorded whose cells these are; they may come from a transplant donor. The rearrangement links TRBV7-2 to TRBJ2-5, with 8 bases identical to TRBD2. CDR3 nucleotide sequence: TGTGCCAGCAGCCCAAGACGGGGGGGGCCGGAGACCCAGTACTTC. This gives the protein CASSPRRGGPETQYF.